This T cell receptor beta chain was documented in a study of cytomegalovirus exposure and HLA in healthy donors. Whole-study results and caveats: Earlier findings revealed that most TCR beta V segments proved productive either about 90% or about 30% of the time. The classifier reportedly diagnosed cytomegalovirus status with high specificity and sensitivity.

Deletions cut 1 base from V and 5 bases from J, with 8 bases between. CDR3 length: 13 residues. CDR1 and CDR2 from the germline V gene are LNHDA and SQIVND (reference sequence). Turning to this clone: What it binds is not known.

The primer mix had 60 Vbeta and 13 Jbeta primers. Some clones are missing from TCRdb's copy, which holds only in-frame ones; the method was immunoSEQ multiplex PCR. The sample lists 130,000 or so clones, about three quarters occurring once. The chain links TRBV19 to TRBJ1-1; D is unresolved. This TCR derives from a female donor in good health and CMV-seronegative. Input material: PBMCs. As DNA, the CDR3 is TGTGCCAGTAGTATAGTAGCGGCAACTGAAGCTTTCTTT. Translation gives CASSIVAATEAFF.